This TCR beta chain emerged from a study of cytomegalovirus exposure and HLA in healthy donors. The PCR made use of 60 Vbeta and 13 Jbeta primers. TCRdb's copy holds only in-frame clones and misses some; the assay was immunoSEQ multiplex PCR. The profile covers approximately 160,000 clones, with about 81% appearing a single time and 1.5% to 2% taken by the ten largest. Points on this clone: The antigen is undetermined.

Regarding the study as a whole: TRBV6-2, TRBV6-3 and other indistinguishable V segments were excluded. In an earlier analysis, most TCR beta V segments were productive about 87% or about 30% of the time.

Germline V gene data show CDR1 as SEHNR and CDR2 as FQNEAQ (reference sequence). This CDR3 comprises 15 residues. V shed 0 bases and J shed 4 bases, with 10 bases lying between them. Sequences were obtained from PBMCs. This chain connects TRBV7-9 to TRBJ1-5; D might be TRBD1 (6 bases). This TCR came from a young woman in good health and CMV-seronegative. The CDR3 DNA sequence: TGTGCCAGCAGCTTAGCGGCGCAGGGGAATCAGCCCCAGCATTTT. This sequence encodes CASSLAAQGNQPQHF. Full variable domain (missing parts from reference TRBV7-9 and TRBJ1-5): DTGVSQNPRHKITKRGQNVTFRCDPISEHNRLYWYRQTLGQGPEFLTYFQNEAQLEKSRLLSDRFSAERPKGSFSTLEIQRTEQGDSAMYLCASSLAAQGNQPQHFGDGTRLSIL.